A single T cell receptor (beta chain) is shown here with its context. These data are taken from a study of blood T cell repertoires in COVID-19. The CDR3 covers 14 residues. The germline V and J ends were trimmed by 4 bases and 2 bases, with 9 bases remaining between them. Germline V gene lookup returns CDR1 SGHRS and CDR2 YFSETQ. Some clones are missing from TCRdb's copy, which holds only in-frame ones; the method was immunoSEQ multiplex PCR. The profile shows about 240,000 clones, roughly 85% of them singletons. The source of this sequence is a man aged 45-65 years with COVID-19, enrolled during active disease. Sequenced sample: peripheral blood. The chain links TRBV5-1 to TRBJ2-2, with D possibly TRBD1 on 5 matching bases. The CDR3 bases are TGCGCCAGCAGCCTAGGACACAACACCGGGGAGCTGTTTTTT. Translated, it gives CASSLGHNTGELFF.